Shown below are 19 T cell receptor beta chains from a single sample sequenced in a study of CD8+ T cells in alopecia areata. The sequencing template was cDNA reverse transcribed from extracted RNA. Repertoires were generated with immunoSEQ multiplex PCR, while TCRdb's copy carries only in-frame clones and drops some. The table shows about 210,000 clones, with around two fifths occurring only once. Treatment given: oral pan-JAK inhibitor, 5-10 mg twice daily. The sequenced sample was CD4+ T cells sorted from blood, obtained at approximately week 36, from a patient treated with tofacitinib. These TCRs come from a human donor with alopecia areata.

The V call is TRBV6-5, the J call TRBJ2-1; D is unresolved. Deletions cut 6 bases from V and 6 bases from J, with 9 bases between. This CDR3 is built from 12 residues. CDR1 and CDR2 (germline): MNHEY, SVGAGI. CDR3 region: CASSRLGNEQFF. The CDR3 DNA follows: TGTGCCAGCAGCCGTCTTGGCAATGAGCAGTTCTTC.

This chain connects TRBV7-2 to TRBJ2-3; D unclear. From germline, CDR1 is SGHTA and CDR2 FQGNSA. V was pared by 7 bases and J by 4 bases, with 9 bases between. This CDR3 is 12 amino acids long. The DNA of the CDR3 is TGTGCCAGCACCCCATCGGCAGATACGCAGTATTTT. As protein: CASTPSADTQYF.

This clone was found a few times. This chain links TRBV4-1 with TRBJ2-3; unclear D gene. This CDR3 region has 14 residues. The V gene lost 4 bases and the J gene lost 2 bases, with 10 bases spanning the gap. CDR1 is MGHRA, CDR2 YSYEKL, per germline. CDR3 coding DNA: TGCGCCAGCAGCCTCCTAAACCCCACAGATACGCAGTATTTT. This sequence encodes CASSLLNPTDTQYF.

The chain employs TRBV2 and TRBJ2-1; tentative D call: TRBD1 (7 bases). The CDR3 length is 13 residues. Between the trimmed V and J ends, which lost 6 bases and 3 bases, there was a span of 9 bases. CDR1 and CDR2 from the germline V gene are SNHLY and FYNNEI. The CDR3 loop reads CASSRGVYNEQFF. In nucleotides, the CDR3 is TGTGCCAGCAGCAGGGGGGTCTACAATGAGCAGTTCTTC. The full variable domain, rest sourced from reference TRBV2 and TRBJ2-1, is EPEVTQTPSHQVTQMGQEVILRCVPISNHLYFYWYRQILGQKVEFLVSFYNNEISEKSEIFDDQFSVERPDGSNFTLKIRSTKLEDSAMYFCASSRGVYNEQFFGPGTRLTVL.

The V gene is TRBV4-1, the J gene TRBJ2-7; no clear D gene. In germline, CDR1 is MGHRA, CDR2 YSYEKL. This CDR3 is 14 amino acids long. Trimming removed 0 bases from V and 8 bases from J, with 14 bases in between. The CDR3 coding sequence is TGCGCCAGCAGCCAAGAGGCGCAGGTGTGGCAGCAGTACTTC. Translated: CASSQEAQVWQQYF.

This chain connects TRBV30 to TRBJ2-1, with 9 bases identical to TRBD1. Germline assignment: CDR1 GTSNPN and CDR2 SVGIG (reference sequence). Trimming cost V 8 bases and J 9 bases; bases outside gene matches: 14. CDR3 length equals 14 residues. The DNA of the CDR3 is TGTGCCCTAAATTTCGGGACAGGGCATTCTGAGCAGTTCTTC. This codes for CALNFGTGHSEQFF.

The chain is built from TRBV30 and TRBJ1-2, with D perhaps TRBD1 (5 bases). The germline V gene has CDR1 GTSNPN and CDR2 SVGIG (reference sequence). This CDR3 has 12 amino acids. This CDR3 reads CARGADTWGYTF. The CDR3 DNA sequence: TGTGCTCGGGGAGCGGACACTTGGGGCTACACCTTC. The full variable domain, its missing parts supplied by reference TRBV30 and TRBJ1-2, is SQTIHQWPATLVQPVGSPLSLECTVEGTSNPNLYWYRQAAGRGLQLLFYSVGIGQISSEVPQNLSASRPQDRQFILSSKKLLLSDSGFYLCARGADTWGYTFGSGTRLTVV.

V is TRBV6-5 and J is TRBJ1-2; D is unresolved. The CDR3 is made up of 9 amino acids. Trimming removed 11 bases from V and 11 bases from J, with 12 bases in between. Germline CDR1 MNHEY, CDR2 SVGAGI. The chain's CDR3 is CAARPLYTF. The CDR3 nucleotides are TGTGCCGCACGGCCTCTATACACCTTC.

This clone was counted a few times. V and J are TRBV20-1 and TRBJ1-2; the D is unclear. Germline CDR1 and CDR2: DFQATT and SNEGSKA (reference sequence). The CDR3 runs to 11 residues. Trimming removed 3 bases from V and 2 bases from J, with 4 bases in between. The CDR3, as DNA: TGCAGTGCTAGGTGGAACTATGGCTACACCTTC. The encoded protein is CSARWNYGYTF.

This clone showed up just a few times. The chain couples TRBV14 to TRBJ2-3, with a tentative D call TRBD2 (6 bases). Trimming shortened V by 3 bases and J by 8 bases, and 6 bases separated the two germline ends. This CDR3 has 11 residues. CDR1 is SGHDN and CDR2 is FVKESK in the germline V gene. CDR3 protein: CASSQGGTQYF. CDR3 DNA sequence: TGTGCCAGCAGCCAGGGGGGTACGCAGTATTTT.

This chain connects TRBV19 to TRBJ2-7; 11 nucleotides align to TRBD2. Looked up from germline, CDR1 is LNHDA and CDR2 is SQIVND (reference sequence). After removal of 6 bases from V and 5 bases from J, the junction contained 12 bases not matched to a gene. This CDR3 region has 16 residues. The chain's CDR3 is CASSTDTSGSVNEQYF. The CDR3, as DNA: TGTGCCAGTAGCACCGACACTAGCGGGAGTGTAAACGAGCAGTACTTC.

In this sample, this clone turned up a few times. J is TRBJ2-5 and V is TRBV15; D uncertain. Germline assignment: CDR1 LNHNV and CDR2 YYDKDF (reference sequence). The CDR3 length is 15 residues. Trimming removed 0 bases at V and 3 bases at J, with 11 bases between. DNA of the CDR3: TGTGCCACCAGCAGAGAGGGGTTCCGAGAAGAGACCCAGTACTTC. Encoded protein: CATSREGFREETQYF.

A word on this clone: Other nucleotide sequences from this sample produce the same CDR3. The gene calls are TRBV9 and TRBJ2-5, with D possibly being TRBD2 (5 bases). The length of the CDR3 is 14 residues. Trimming cost V 0 bases and J 4 bases, with 10 bases left between them. The germline V gene encodes CDR1 SGDLS and CDR2 YYNGEE. This CDR3 is CASSVVAGGETQYF. In nucleotides, the CDR3 is TGTGCCAGCAGCGTAGTGGCTGGAGGAGAGACCCAGTACTTC.

To note about this clone: A junction end diverges from the germline sequence, so it may reflect a read error. This rearrangement joins TRBV7-7 to TRBJ2-6; either TRBD1 or TRBD2 may fit D (5 bases each). CDR1 and CDR2 (germline): SSHAT, FNYEAQ (reference sequence). The length of the CDR3 is 18 residues. CDR3 residues: CASSLWWQGESGANVLTF. The DNA of the CDR3 is TGTGCTAGCAGCTTATGGTGGCAGGGAGAGTCCGGGGCCAACGTCCTGACTTTC.

This clone has just a few counts. This chain connects TRBV9 to TRBJ1-1; perhaps TRBD1 as D (5 bases). The germline V gene encodes CDR1 SGDLS and CDR2 YYNGEE. V was shortened by 4 bases and J by 1 base, with 8 bases between the two germline ends. The CDR3 consists of 13 residues. CDR3 residues: CASSRQSNTEAFF. The DNA for the CDR3 is TGTGCCAGCAGCAGACAGTCGAACACTGAAGCTTTCTTT.

The chain has TRBV7-2 and TRBJ2-1, with no clear D. The CDR3 runs 14 residues. Germline V gene lookup returns CDR1 SGHTA and CDR2 FQGNSA. V was trimmed by 1 base and J by 7 bases, leaving 11 bases between them. CDR3 nucleotide sequence: TGTGCCAGCAGCTTAGGGGGTAGCAAGAATGAGCAGTTCTTC. Translating gives CASSLGGSKNEQFF. Full variable domain (missing parts from reference TRBV7-2 and TRBJ2-1): GAGVSQSPSNKVTEKGKDVELRCDPISGHTALYWYRQSLGQGLEFLIYFQGNSAPDKSGLPSDRFSAERTGGSVSTLTIQRTQQEDSAVYLCASSLGGSKNEQFFGPGTRLTVL.

This clone appeared a few times. V is TRBV6-6 and J is TRBJ1-4, with D maybe TRBD1 (5 bases). V shed 0 bases and J shed 0 bases, with 5 bases lying between them. The CDR3 length is 15 residues. Germline assignment: CDR1 MNHNY and CDR2 SVGAGI (reference sequence). CDR3 amino acids: CASSYSGATNEKLFF. The CDR3 nucleotides are TGTGCCAGCAGTTACTCGGGGGCAACTAATGAAAAACTGTTTTTT.

The chain employs TRBV5-1 and TRBJ1-5; D not certain. V was cut by 2 bases and J by 3 bases, with 18 bases left in between. This CDR3 has 17 residues. Germline assignment: CDR1 SGHRS and CDR2 YFSETQ. The CDR3 DNA follows: TGCGCCAGCAGCTTCAACCCACTCACAGATCTCAATCAGCCCCAGCATTTT. Translating gives CASSFNPLTDLNQPQHF. The full variable domain, completed using reference TRBV5-1 and TRBJ1-5, is KAGVTQTPRYLIKTRGQQVTLSCSPISGHRSVSWYQQTPGQGLQFLFEYFSETQRNKGNFPGRFSGRQFSNSRSEMNVSTLELGDSALYLCASSFNPLTDLNQPQHFGDGTRLSIL.

The V call is TRBV5-1, the J call TRBJ2-7; D might be TRBD2 (6 bases). Germline V gene lookup returns CDR1 SGHRS and CDR2 YFSETQ. CDR3 length: 13 amino acids. Trimming stripped 0 bases from V and 6 bases from J, with 10 bases between. The chain's CDR3 is CASSLVAGGEQYF. The DNA of the CDR3 is TGCGCCAGCAGCTTGGTTGCCGGGGGCGAGCAGTACTTC.